This entry lists 15 T cell receptor beta chains sequenced from one sample in a study of blood T cell repertoires in COVID-19. The assay was immunoSEQ multiplex PCR, and TCRdb's table has in-frame clones only and misses some. Of some 200,000 clones listed, 82% are singletons. Sequenced sample: PBMCs or T cells enriched from blood (not recorded which). The receptors derive from a woman aged 55-70 years with acute COVID-19.

The genes are TRBV27 and TRBJ2-1; 9 nucleotides agree with TRBD2. Germline-derived CDR1 and CDR2 are MNHEY and SMNVEV (reference sequence). The CDR3 has 14 amino acids. V lost 11 bases, J lost 8 bases, and 13 bases stayed unmatched. CDR3 sequence: CASGDAGGPDEQFF. The CDR3 nucleotides read TGTGCCTCCGGGGACGCGGGAGGGCCCGATGAGCAGTTCTTC.

The rearrangement uses TRBV7-9 and TRBJ2-2; TRBD2 aligns across 8 bases. The CDR3 has 15 residues. J lost 1 base, V lost 9 bases, and 7 bases had no gene match. Germline V gene sequence: CDR1 SEHNR, CDR2 FQNEAQ (reference sequence). In DNA form, the CDR3 reads TGTGCCAGGGGAGCGGGAGCTTTGAACACCGGGGAGCTGTTTTTT. Translating gives CARGAGALNTGELFF.

Concerning this clone itself: Other DNA sequences within the sample encode an identical CDR3. This chain connects TRBV6-5 to TRBJ1-1; 7 bases are a match to TRBD1. Per the germline V gene, CDR1 is MNHEY and CDR2 is SVGAGI. Trimming cost V 6 bases and J 0 bases; bases outside gene matches: 4. The CDR3 has 14 amino acids. The CDR3, as DNA: TGTGCCAGCAGCCCGGGACAGATGAACACTGAAGCTTTCTTT. Residues: CASSPGQMNTEAFF.

The chain couples TRBV28 to TRBJ1-5; 9 nucleotides align to TRBD1. The CDR3 runs to 15 residues. Germline V CDR1 and CDR2: MDHEN, SYDVKM. V shed 3 bases, J shed 11 bases, and the junction held 11 bases outside the gene matches. This CDR3 is CASSFRLSGTGTQHF. CDR3 DNA: TGTGCCAGCAGTTTTCGACTCTCCGGGACAGGGACCCAGCATTTT. The variable domain in full, with the rest retrieved from reference TRBV28 and TRBJ1-5, is DVKVTQSSRYLVKRTGEKVFLECVQDMDHENMFWYRQDPGLGLRLIYFSYDVKMKEKGDIPEGYSVSREKKERFSLILESASTNQTSMYLCASSFRLSGTGTQHFGDGTRLSIL.

This clone occurred once. One end of the junction varies from germline; a read error may be responsible. The rearrangement joins TRBV7-9 to TRBJ2-7; 9 nucleotides match TRBD2. The V gene's germline CDR1 is SEHNR and CDR2 FQNEAQ (reference sequence). The CDR3 totals 14 residues. CDR3 nucleotides: TGTGCCAGCGGCTTGGGGACTAGCTTGCCCGAGCAGTACTTC. This translates into CASGLGTSLPEQYF.

V gene TRBV19 combines with J gene TRBJ2-3, with 7 bases that match TRBD1. This CDR3 has 16 amino acids. V shed 4 bases and J 3 bases; nucleotides not matched to a gene: 10. Germline V gene lookup returns CDR1 LNHDA and CDR2 SQIVND (reference sequence). The CDR3 sequence is CASSTYRGGPTDTQYF. CDR3 DNA sequence: TGTGCCAGTAGTACTTACAGAGGGGGCCCAACAGATACGCAGTATTTT.

J is TRBJ1-1 and V is TRBV11-2, with D unclear. V was clipped by 2 bases and J by 0 bases, with 10 bases between them. This CDR3 is built from 15 residues. The germline V gene encodes CDR1 SGHAT and CDR2 FQNNGV. The CDR3 loop reads CASSLLASMNTEAFF. The CDR3 nucleotides are TGTGCCAGCAGCTTATTGGCCTCGATGAACACTGAAGCTTTCTTT.

The chain joins TRBV7-2 to TRBJ2-3; D call uncertain. V lost 5 bases, J lost 5 bases, and 11 bases lay in between. Per the germline V gene, CDR1 is SGHTA and CDR2 is FQGNSA. The CDR3 extends over 13 amino acids. The chain's CDR3 is CASSQAIQDTQYF. CDR3 sequence (DNA): TGTGCCAGCAGCCAGGCGATCCAAGATACGCAGTATTTT.

This sequence joins TRBV4-3 and TRBJ1-4; TRBD1 aligns across 9 bases. Looked up from germline, CDR1 is LGHNA and CDR2 is YSLEER. With 4 bases clipped from V and 2 bases from J, the junction kept 5 bases outside the gene matches. The CDR3 is 16 residues long. The CDR3 sequence is CASSLTGGSTNEKLFF. The CDR3 nucleotides read TGCGCCAGCAGCCTTACAGGGGGCAGCACTAATGAAAAACTGTTTTTT.

The chain couples TRBV3-1 (or the pseudogene TRBV3-2) to TRBJ2-5; 8 bases agree with TRBD1. From germline, CDR1 is LGHDT and CDR2 YNNKEL (reference sequence). CDR3 length equals 14 residues. V lost 0 bases, J lost 7 bases, and 4 bases stayed unmatched. The CDR3: CASSQERTGRTQYF. The DNA for the CDR3 is TGTGCCAGCAGCCAAGAAAGGACAGGGAGGACCCAGTACTTC.

The chain carries TRBV6-5 and TRBJ1-5; possible D gene TRBD1, 6 bases. The CDR3 spans 15 residues. Germline V gene lookup returns CDR1 MNHEY and CDR2 SVGAGI. V lost 8 bases and J lost 0, with 14 bases in between. The CDR3 region has the DNA TGTGCCAGCGGGATGTGGGGGCTTAGCAATCAGCCCCAGCATTTT. Translated: CASGMWGLSNQPQHF.

V is TRBV19 and J is TRBJ1-4; 9 bases align to TRBD1. The CDR3 covers 15 residues. Losses at the gene ends were 6 bases for V and 6 bases for J; bases not matched to a gene: 8. Germline V gene sequence: CDR1 LNHDA, CDR2 SQIVND (reference sequence). CDR3 in DNA: TGTGCCAGTAGCCCCGGGACAGGGAGGTATGAAAAACTGTTTTTT. Amino acid sequence: CASSPGTGRYEKLFF.

For the CDR3, the DNA is TGTGCCTGGGACCAGGGGTATGAAGCTTTCTTT. Translation gives CAWDQGYEAFF. V and J are TRBV30 and TRBJ1-1, with D possibly being TRBD1 (6 bases). Per germline, CDR1 GTSNPN and CDR2 SVGIG (reference sequence). Trimming cost V 5 bases and J 7 bases, with 11 bases left between them. This CDR3 comprises 11 residues.

CDR3 region: CASNLRVTYNEQFF. CDR3 DNA sequence: TGTGCCAGTAATTTGAGAGTGACTTACAATGAGCAGTTCTTC. This sequence joins TRBV19 and TRBJ2-1; D gene unclear. Per germline, CDR1 LNHDA and CDR2 SQIVND (reference sequence). CDR3 length equals 14 residues. V was shortened by 7 bases and J by 4 bases, with 14 bases between the two germline ends.

This clone showed up just a few times. The chain is built from TRBV6-5 and TRBJ1-2; 9 nucleotides match TRBD1. V was clipped by 2 bases and J by 8 bases; unmatched bases: 6. The CDR3 consists of 14 residues. Germline V gene lookup returns CDR1 MNHEY and CDR2 SVGAGI. The CDR3 loop is CASSYRDRGSGYTF. In nucleotides, the CDR3 is TGTGCCAGCAGTTACCGTGACAGGGGGAGCGGCTACACCTTC.